These 29 T cell receptor beta chains came from one sample sequenced in a study of cytomegalovirus exposure and HLA in healthy donors. The PCR used 60 Vbeta and 13 Jbeta primers. Using immunoSEQ multiplex PCR, the repertoire was profiled, and TCRdb retains in-frame clones only, with some absent. The data hold around 200,000 clones, with around 84% observed a single time. Sequences were obtained from PBMCs. The receptors shown here come from a girl aged 2-15 years in good health and CMV-seropositive.

This clone appeared once. The chain uses TRBV19 and TRBJ1-1; D gene ambiguous. V lost 5 bases and J lost 0, with 16 bases in between. Germline CDR1 reads LNHDA; CDR2 reads SQIVND (reference sequence). This CDR3 has 16 amino acids. CDR3 sequence (DNA): TGTGCCAGTAGTCGACTGATGTTAACCATGAACACTGAAGCTTTCTTT. Its translation: CASSRLMLTMNTEAFF.

The V gene is TRBV5-1, the J gene TRBJ1-1, with a possible D match to TRBD1 (6 bases). The ends were cut back, 0 bases at V and 3 bases at J, with 12 bases in the middle. CDR1 and CDR2 from the germline V gene are SGHRS and YFSETQ. The length of the CDR3 is 15 residues. The CDR3 sequence: CASSLGTAEDTEAFF. CDR3 DNA: TGCGCCAGCAGCTTGGGGACAGCCGAGGACACTGAAGCTTTCTTT.

The rearrangement uses TRBV23-1 and TRBJ2-7, with D maybe TRBD1 (7 bases). TRBV23-1 is sorted into the ORF group, with uncertain function. The CDR3 is made up of 16 amino acids. V was pared by 11 bases and J by 0 bases, with 23 bases between. The DNA for the CDR3 is TGCGCCCCACGATCAGGGGGGCCAGCCCGCTCCTACGAGCAGTACTTC. Protein product: CAPRSGGPARSYEQYF.

The chain has TRBV7-2 and TRBJ2-7; 11 nucleotides match TRBD1. Germline V lookup: CDR1 SGHTA, CDR2 FQGNSA. The CDR3 spans 17 residues. The trim removed 1 base at V and 2 bases at J, leaving 7 bases unmatched. The CDR3 region has the DNA TGTGCCAGCAGCTTAGTTGGGGGGACAGGGGGTGCCTACGAGCAGTACTTC. Its translation: CASSLVGGTGGAYEQYF.

The V gene is TRBV6-5, the J gene TRBJ1-1, with 9 bases identical to TRBD1. The V and J ends lost 3 bases and 4 bases, in that order; junction bases with no gene match: 6. This CDR3 has 15 amino acids. CDR1 MNHEY and CDR2 SVGAGI come from the germline V gene. The CDR3 loop is CASSYFGTGSTEAFF. The CDR3 DNA is TGTGCCAGCAGTTATTTCGGGACAGGGAGCACTGAAGCTTTCTTT.

The chain has TRBV7-2 and TRBJ2-1; the D gene is possibly TRBD2 (5 bases). The CDR3 is 14 amino acids. V lost 1 base and J 9 bases, leaving 13 bases between the germline ends. Germline assignment: CDR1 SGHTA and CDR2 FQGNSA. The CDR3 loop is CASSLVILEAEQFF. CDR3 sequence (DNA): TGTGCCAGCAGCTTAGTAATTTTGGAGGCTGAGCAGTTCTTC.

J is TRBJ2-7 and V is TRBV27, with a weak D call TRBD1 (6 bases). Trimming stripped 6 bases from V and 2 bases from J, with 14 bases between. The CDR3 length is 14 residues. CDR1 and CDR2 from the germline V gene are MNHEY and SMNVEV (reference sequence). CDR3 DNA sequence: TGTGCCAGCAGCCCCGGACAGCAAACCTACGAGCAGTACTTC. Its protein product is CASSPGQQTYEQYF.

This clone was picked up one time. This rearrangement joins TRBV18 to TRBJ2-5; D gene unclear. The V end was cut by 0 bases, the J end by 2 bases, with 10 bases between. This CDR3 comprises 15 residues. Germline V lookup: CDR1 KGHSH, CDR2 LQKENI. The CDR3 DNA follows: TGTGCCAGCTCACCACCCTTGGCGGATCAAGAGACCCAGTACTTC. Residues: CASSPPLADQETQYF.

V is TRBV27 and J is TRBJ1-2; 8 bases are a match to TRBD1. The J segment lost 6 bases and the V segment lost 10 bases, leaving 10 bases of the junction unmatched. This CDR3 has 13 residues. Germline V lookup: CDR1 MNHEY, CDR2 SMNVEV (reference sequence). The CDR3 DNA sequence: TGTGCCACCCAGGGGGCGCCCCGGGATGGCTACACCTTC. It codes for CATQGAPRDGYTF.

V and J are TRBV6-6 and TRBJ2-1; 9 positions match TRBD1. Per the germline V gene, CDR1 is MNHNY and CDR2 is SVGAGI (reference sequence). The CDR3 sequence is 14 residues long. With V trimmed by 4 bases and J by 7 bases, 5 bases remained unmatched. The chain's CDR3 is CASSSVDRGNEQFF. The DNA of the CDR3 is TGTGCCAGCAGTTCCGTGGACAGGGGAAATGAGCAGTTCTTC.

The gene calls are TRBV19 and TRBJ1-1; D unresolved. With 1 base removed from V and 9 bases from J, the gap between germline ends came to 6 bases. Germline CDR1 LNHDA, CDR2 SQIVND (reference sequence). The CDR3 loop spans 11 amino acids. This CDR3 is CASSIAKKAFF. The CDR3, as DNA: TGTGCCAGTAGTATAGCCAAAAAAGCTTTCTTT.

The chain has TRBV14 and TRBJ2-6, with a weak D call TRBD1 (6 bases). Looked up from germline, CDR1 is SGHDN and CDR2 is FVKESK. The CDR3 runs to 17 residues. The V and J ends lost 6 bases and 2 bases respectively, with 17 bases between them. CDR3 coding DNA: TGTGCCAGCAGTCTTCGCACAGGGAAGGCTGGGGCCAACGTCCTGACTTTC. Translated: CASSLRTGKAGANVLTF.

This chain connects TRBV5-1 to TRBJ2-1, with TRBD2 matching 8 bases. V lost 2 bases and J lost 4; bases outside the gene matches: 5. Germline values: CDR1 SGHRS, CDR2 YFSETQ. This CDR3 spans 15 amino acids. The CDR3 sequence: CASSFRTSGYNEQFF. DNA of the CDR3: TGCGCCAGCAGCTTTAGAACTAGCGGATACAATGAGCAGTTCTTC.

V is TRBV5-1 and J is TRBJ2-2, with 12 bases identical to TRBD2. The CDR3 spans 17 residues. Unmatched junction bases numbered 9, after V lost 4 bases and J lost 5 bases. The germline V gene has CDR1 SGHRS and CDR2 YFSETQ. The CDR3 nucleotides are TGCGCCAGCAGCCCCCTGACTAGCGGGGGCAAGACCGGGGAGCTGTTTTTT. It translates to CASSPLTSGGKTGELFF.

This clone has more than one count but fewer than ten. This sequence joins TRBV5-1 and TRBJ2-7, with D maybe TRBD2 (6 bases). Germline loops: CDR1 SGHRS, CDR2 YFSETQ. V lost 0 bases, J lost 3 bases, and 16 bases lay in between. CDR3 length equals 16 residues. CDR3 in DNA: TGCGCCAGCAGCTTGGGTCCCGGGACTGAGAGCTACGAGCAGTACTTC. Its translation: CASSLGPGTESYEQYF.

V and J are TRBV4-2 and TRBJ1-1, with 9 bases that match TRBD1. Germline V gene sequence: CDR1 LGHNA, CDR2 YNFKEQ. The CDR3 runs to 18 residues. Unmatched junction bases numbered 13, after V lost 1 base and J lost 4 bases. The CDR3 DNA sequence: TGTGCCAGCAGCCAAGGAAGTGGGACAGGGATTCTAAGCACTGAAGCTTTCTTT. This codes for CASSQGSGTGILSTEAFF.

This clone was recorded only once. The rearrangement links TRBV7-2 to TRBJ2-7, with a weak D call TRBD2 (5 bases). Between the trimmed V and J ends, which lost 1 base and 12 bases, there was a span of 16 bases. Germline CDR1 and CDR2: SGHTA and FQGNSA. The CDR3 contains 13 residues. In nucleotides, the CDR3 is TGTGCCAGCAGCTTAGTCCTAGCCGGCAGCGCGTACTTC. Encoded protein: CASSLVLAGSAYF.

Note on this clone: Other DNA variants within this sample encode the same CDR3. The V gene is TRBV30, the J gene TRBJ2-5, with TRBD2 matching 14 bases. Per the germline V gene, CDR1 is GTSNPN and CDR2 is SVGIG (reference sequence). CDR3 length: 16 residues. The V gene end was trimmed by 4 bases and the J gene end by 4 bases; junction bases not matched to a gene: 8. CDR3 sequence reads: CAWTVRGLAGVETQYF. For the CDR3, the DNA is TGTGCCTGGACCGTACGGGGACTAGCGGGAGTAGAGACCCAGTACTTC.

The chain carries TRBV10-3 and TRBJ2-3; weak D call: TRBD2 (5 bases). The CDR3 covers 14 residues. The V gene lost 4 bases and the J gene lost 0 bases, with 8 bases spanning the gap. The V gene's germline CDR1 is ENHRY and CDR2 SYGVKD. The DNA of the CDR3 is TGTGCCATCAGTGTAGGAGGAAGCACAGATACGCAGTATTTT. Its translation is CAISVGGSTDTQYF.

This chain uses TRBV5-1 with TRBJ1-4, with TRBD1 identical over 7 bases. With 0 bases clipped from V and 5 bases from J, the junction kept 7 bases outside the gene matches. This CDR3 region has 16 residues. Germline CDR1 and CDR2: SGHRS and YFSETQ. This CDR3 is CASSLAGGGGNEKLFF. CDR3 bases: TGCGCCAGCAGCTTGGCCGGAGGGGGCGGCAATGAAAAACTGTTTTTT. The complete variable domain, with remaining parts taken from reference TRBV5-1 and TRBJ1-4, reads KAGVTQTPRYLIKTRGQQVTLSCSPISGHRSVSWYQQTPGQGLQFLFEYFSETQRNKGNFPGRFSGRQFSNSRSEMNVSTLELGDSALYLCASSLAGGGGNEKLFFGSGTQLSVL.

This chain connects TRBV6-1 to TRBJ2-6, with a weak D call TRBD2 (6 bases). The CDR3 extends over 15 amino acids. CDR1 is MNHNS, CDR2 SASEGT, per germline. The V end was cut by 8 bases, the J end by 0 bases, with 11 bases between. CDR3 sequence (DNA): TGTGCCAGCCGGGAGTATCGCTCTGGGGCCAACGTCCTGACTTTC. Translated: CASREYRSGANVLTF.

This clone occurred once. The chain joins TRBV5-1 to TRBJ1-5; 9 nucleotides agree with TRBD1. Trimming at V came to 5 bases and at J to 7 bases, leaving 4 bases not matched to a gene. The CDR3 covers 13 residues. CDR1 is SGHRS and CDR2 is YFSETQ in the germline V gene. Here the CDR3 reads CASRQGADQPQHF. The CDR3 nucleotides read TGCGCCAGCAGACAGGGGGCGGACCAGCCCCAGCATTTT.

With respect to this clone: Compared with germline, one end of the junction differs, possibly owing to a read error. The gene calls are TRBV4-1 and TRBJ2-1; 8 bases align to TRBD2. Germline-derived CDR1 and CDR2 are MGHRA and YSYEKL. The CDR3 sequence is 15 residues long. The DNA for the CDR3 is TGCGCCAGCAGCCCCGGACTAGCCCAAAACAATGAGCTGTTCTTC. The encoded protein is CASSPGLAQNNELFF.

The table lists this clone with a few counts. The gene calls are TRBV5-1 and TRBJ1-1, with 7 bases matching TRBD1. The CDR3 consists of 14 residues. Trimming removed 1 base from V and 1 base from J; junction bases left unmatched: 1. Germline V gene lookup returns CDR1 SGHRS and CDR2 YFSETQ. The CDR3 bases are TGCGCCAGCAGCTTGACAGGGGCGAACACTGAAGCTTTCTTT. Translating gives CASSLTGANTEAFF. Supplemented by reference TRBV5-1 and TRBJ1-1, the full variable domain reads KAGVTQTPRYLIKTRGQQVTLSCSPISGHRSVSWYQQTPGQGLQFLFEYFSETQRNKGNFPGRFSGRQFSNSRSEMNVSTLELGDSALYLCASSLTGANTEAFFGQGTRLTVV.

The chain combines TRBV6-5 with TRBJ2-1, with D perhaps matching TRBD2 (6 bases). The germline gives CDR1 MNHEY, CDR2 SVGAGI. Trimming pared 6 bases from V and 8 bases from J, leaving 17 bases between. The CDR3 length is 14 residues. CDR3 bases: TGTGCCAGCAGATATCCCGGGACTCCCCATGAGCAGTTCTTC. Protein: CASRYPGTPHEQFF.

The chain recombines TRBV2 with TRBJ2-2; D is perhaps TRBD1 (6 bases). From germline, CDR1 is SNHLY and CDR2 FYNNEI. This CDR3 contains 18 residues. Trimming took off 0 bases at V and 5 bases at J, with 19 bases between the two ends. CDR3 DNA sequence: TGTGCCAGCAGTGAAGCGCGGCGCCAGGGGATGAGTACCGGGGAGCTGTTTTTT. It encodes CASSEARRQGMSTGELFF.

This chain joins TRBV6-5 and TRBJ1-2; D is unresolved. Per the germline V gene, CDR1 is MNHEY and CDR2 is SVGAGI. The V and J ends lost 6 bases and 4 bases respectively, with 15 bases between them. CDR3 length: 14 residues. The CDR3 DNA sequence: TGTGCCAGCAGCTTATCTACCAGAGGCTATGGCTACACCTTC. Its translation is CASSLSTRGYGYTF.

The chain links TRBV7-9 to TRBJ1-5; the match to TRBD1 covers 10 bases. The CDR3 has 15 amino acids. J gave up 5 bases and V 4 bases, and 5 bases lay outside the gene matches. The V gene's germline CDR1 is SEHNR and CDR2 FQNEAQ (reference sequence). CDR3 sequence (DNA): TGTGCCAGCAGCTCCGGGACAGGGGAACATCAGCCCCAGCATTTT. Translation gives CASSSGTGEHQPQHF.

The genes are TRBV6-6 and TRBJ1-2; 7 bases are shared with TRBD1. With 8 bases clipped from V and 4 bases from J, the junction kept 13 bases outside the gene matches. The CDR3 has 15 residues. CDR1 and CDR2 from the germline V gene are MNHNY and SVGAGI (reference sequence). The CDR3 DNA reads TGTGCCAGCTTCCCTCGACAGGGTCATTTCTATGGCTACACCTTC. It encodes CASFPRQGHFYGYTF.